This T cell receptor beta chain originates from a study of spatial heterogeneity in lung cancer. About the research overall: Alpha-chain sequences were consistently detected less often than beta-chain sequences.

Single TCR cDNA molecules each had their own unique molecular identifier. Each CDR3 protein gets one entry after TCRdb re-called the 5' RACE reads with MiXCR. The sample carries fewer than 15,000 distinct CDR3 sequences, 3.2% recorded once. As for time point: sample taken at primary tumor resection. Unsorted samples of tumor, nontumor lung or frozen PBMC had their whole RNA sequenced. This clonotype was seen repeatedly, ten times or more. The target antigen is unknown. The CDR3 runs to 13 residues. V lost 3 bases to trimming and J lost 8 bases, with 11 bases between them. The germline V gene encodes CDR1 SGHTA and CDR2 FQGTGA. Overall study results and limits: The number of expanded tumor alpha and beta chains correlated with mutation number. Ubiquitous nonsynonymous mutations were tracked by counts of ubiquitous expanded TCRs, and regional ones by counts of regional expanded TCRs.

Sequencing used lung tumor tissue, obtained at surgery. The receptor comes from a male donor with early-stage non-small cell lung cancer. The rearrangement uses TRBV7-3 and TRBJ2-4; D remains unclear. CDR3: CASSFSRADIQYF. Here the CDR3 DNA reads TGTGCCAGCAGCTTCTCAAGGGCGGACATTCAGTACTTC.